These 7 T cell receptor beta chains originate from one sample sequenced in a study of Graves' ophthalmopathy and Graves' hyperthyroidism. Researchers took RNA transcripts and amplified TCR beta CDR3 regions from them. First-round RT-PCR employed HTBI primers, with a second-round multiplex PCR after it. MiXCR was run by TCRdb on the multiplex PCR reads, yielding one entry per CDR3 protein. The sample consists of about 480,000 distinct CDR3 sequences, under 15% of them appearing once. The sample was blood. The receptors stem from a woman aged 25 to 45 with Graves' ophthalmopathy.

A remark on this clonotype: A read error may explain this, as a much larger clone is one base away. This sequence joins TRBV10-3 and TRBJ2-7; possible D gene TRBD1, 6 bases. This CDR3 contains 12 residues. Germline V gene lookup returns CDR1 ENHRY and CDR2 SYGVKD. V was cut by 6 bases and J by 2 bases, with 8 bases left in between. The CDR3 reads CAIRDSPYEQYV. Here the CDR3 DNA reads TGTGCCATCAGGGACAGCCCCTACGAGCAGTACGTC.

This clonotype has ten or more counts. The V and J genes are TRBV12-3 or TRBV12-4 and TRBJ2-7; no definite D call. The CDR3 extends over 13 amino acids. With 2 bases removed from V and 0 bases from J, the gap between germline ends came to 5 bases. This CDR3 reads CASSLMRSYEQYF. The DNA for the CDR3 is TGTGCCAGCAGTTTAATGCGCTCCTACGAGCAGTACTTC.

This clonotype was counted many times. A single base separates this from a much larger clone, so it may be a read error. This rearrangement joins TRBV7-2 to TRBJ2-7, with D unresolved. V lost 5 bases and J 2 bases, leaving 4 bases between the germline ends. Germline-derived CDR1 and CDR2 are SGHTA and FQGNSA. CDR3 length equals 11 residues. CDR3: CASSAAYEQYF. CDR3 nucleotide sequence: TGTGCCAGCAGCGCCGCCTACGAGCAGTACTTC. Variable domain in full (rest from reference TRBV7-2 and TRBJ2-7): GAGVSQSPSNKVTEKGKDVELRCDPISGHTALYWYRQSLGQGLEFLIYFQGNSAPDKSGLPSDRFSAERTGGSVSTLTIQRTQQEDSAVYLCASSAAYEQYFGPGTRLTVT.

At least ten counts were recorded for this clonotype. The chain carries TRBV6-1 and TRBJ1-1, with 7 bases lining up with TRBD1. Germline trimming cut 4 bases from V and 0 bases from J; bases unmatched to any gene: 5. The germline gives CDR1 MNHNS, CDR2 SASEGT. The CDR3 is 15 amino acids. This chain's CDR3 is CASSGGTAMNTEAFF. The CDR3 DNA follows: TGTGCCAGCAGTGGCGGGACAGCTATGAACACTGAAGCTTTCTTT.

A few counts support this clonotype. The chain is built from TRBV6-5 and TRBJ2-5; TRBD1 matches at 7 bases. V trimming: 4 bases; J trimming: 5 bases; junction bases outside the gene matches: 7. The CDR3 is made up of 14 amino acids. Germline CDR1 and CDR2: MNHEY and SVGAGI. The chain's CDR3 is CASSSRGIEETQYF. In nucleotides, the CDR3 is TGTGCCAGCAGTTCCAGGGGGATTGAGGAGACCCAGTACTTC.

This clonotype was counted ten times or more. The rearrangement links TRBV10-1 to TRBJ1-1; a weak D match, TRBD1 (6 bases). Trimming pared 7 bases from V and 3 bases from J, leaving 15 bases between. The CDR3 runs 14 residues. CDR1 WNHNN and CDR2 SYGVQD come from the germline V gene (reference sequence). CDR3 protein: CASNVDRLYTEAFF. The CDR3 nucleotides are TGCGCCAGCAATGTAGACAGGCTTTACACTGAAGCTTTCTTT.

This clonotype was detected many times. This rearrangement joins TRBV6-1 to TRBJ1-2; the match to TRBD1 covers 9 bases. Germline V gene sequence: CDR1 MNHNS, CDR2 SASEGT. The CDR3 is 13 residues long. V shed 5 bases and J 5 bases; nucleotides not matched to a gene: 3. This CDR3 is CASSRDREYGYTF. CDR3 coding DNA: TGTGCCAGCAGTCGGGACAGGGAGTATGGCTACACCTTC.